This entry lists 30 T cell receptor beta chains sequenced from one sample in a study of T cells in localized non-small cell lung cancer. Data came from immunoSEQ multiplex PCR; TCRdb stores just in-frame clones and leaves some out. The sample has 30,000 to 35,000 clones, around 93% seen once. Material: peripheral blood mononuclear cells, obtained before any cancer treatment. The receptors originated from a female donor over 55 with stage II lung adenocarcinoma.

CDR3 region: CASSPIPYTGELFF. CDR3 DNA sequence: TGTGCCAGCAGCCCGATCCCATACACCGGGGAGCTGTTTTTT. The V and J genes are TRBV6-5 and TRBJ2-2; D unresolved. V lost 6 bases and J lost 3, with 11 bases in between. Germline CDR1 MNHEY, CDR2 SVGAGI. The CDR3 spans 14 residues.

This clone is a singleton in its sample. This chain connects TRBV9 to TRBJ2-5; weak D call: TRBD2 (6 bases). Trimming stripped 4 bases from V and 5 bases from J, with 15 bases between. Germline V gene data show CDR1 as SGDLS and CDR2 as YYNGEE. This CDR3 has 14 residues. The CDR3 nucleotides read TGTGCCAGCAGCCCCGGGGGTAGTGAGGAGACCCAGTACTTC. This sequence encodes CASSPGGSEETQYF. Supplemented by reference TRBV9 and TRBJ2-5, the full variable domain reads DSGVTQTPKHLITATGQRVTLRCSPRSGDLSVYWYQQSLDQGLQFLIQYYNGEERAKGNILERFSAQQFPDLHSELNLSSLELGDSALYFCASSPGGSEETQYFGPGTRLLVL.

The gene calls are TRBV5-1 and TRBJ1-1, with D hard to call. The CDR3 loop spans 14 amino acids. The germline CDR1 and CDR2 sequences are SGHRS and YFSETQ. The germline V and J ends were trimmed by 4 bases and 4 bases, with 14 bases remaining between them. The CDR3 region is CASSTLLRATEAFF. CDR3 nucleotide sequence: TGCGCCAGCAGCACCCTTTTGAGGGCCACTGAAGCTTTCTTT.

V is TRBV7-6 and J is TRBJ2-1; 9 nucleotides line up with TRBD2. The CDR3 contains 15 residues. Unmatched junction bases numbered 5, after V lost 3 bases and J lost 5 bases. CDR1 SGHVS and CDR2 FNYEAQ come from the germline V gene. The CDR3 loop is CASSFSAGGHNEQFF. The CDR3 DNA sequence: TGTGCCAGCAGCTTTTCAGCGGGGGGCCACAATGAGCAGTTCTTC.

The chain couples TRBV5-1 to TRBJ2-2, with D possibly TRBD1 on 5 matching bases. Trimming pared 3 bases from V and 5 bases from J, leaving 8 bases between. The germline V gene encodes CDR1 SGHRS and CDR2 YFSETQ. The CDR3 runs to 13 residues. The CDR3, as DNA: TGCGCCAGCAGCTCGCAGGGTACCGGGGAGCTGTTTTTT. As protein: CASSSQGTGELFF.

The CDR3 DNA is TGTGCCAGCAGCTTCGGACAGACAGGGACTGGAAACACCATATATTTT. Protein: CASSFGQTGTGNTIYF. The chain is built from TRBV7-2 and TRBJ1-3; TRBD1 matches 7 bases. This CDR3 contains 16 residues. With 3 bases clipped from V and 2 bases from J, the junction kept 7 bases outside the gene matches. CDR1 and CDR2 (germline): SGHTA, FQGNSA.

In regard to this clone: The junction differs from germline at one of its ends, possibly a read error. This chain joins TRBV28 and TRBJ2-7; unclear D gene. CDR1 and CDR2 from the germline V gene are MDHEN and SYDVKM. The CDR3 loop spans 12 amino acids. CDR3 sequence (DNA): TGTGCCAGCAGTACCAGAGCCTACAAGCAGTACTTC. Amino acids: CASSTRAYKQYF.

CDR3 region: CASSTSAAYEQYF. In DNA form, the CDR3 reads TGTGCCAGCAGCACTTCAGCGGCCTACGAGCAGTACTTC. The V and J genes are TRBV7-9 and TRBJ2-7; tentative D call: TRBD2 (5 bases). This CDR3 is 13 amino acids long. Deletions cut 5 bases from V and 2 bases from J, with 10 bases between. CDR1 is SEHNR and CDR2 is FQNEAQ in the germline V gene (reference sequence).

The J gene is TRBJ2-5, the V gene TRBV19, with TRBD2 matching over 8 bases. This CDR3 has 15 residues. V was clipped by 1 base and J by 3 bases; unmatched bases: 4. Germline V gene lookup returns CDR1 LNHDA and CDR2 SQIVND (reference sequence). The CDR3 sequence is CASSIGQGLEETQYF. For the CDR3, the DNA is TGTGCCAGTAGTATAGGCCAGGGACTAGAAGAGACCCAGTACTTC.

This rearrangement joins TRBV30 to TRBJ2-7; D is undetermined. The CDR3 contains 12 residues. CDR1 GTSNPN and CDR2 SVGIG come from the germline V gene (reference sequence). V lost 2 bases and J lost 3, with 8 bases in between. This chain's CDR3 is CAWSRQSYEQYF. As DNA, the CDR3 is TGTGCCTGGAGTCGGCAGAGCTACGAGCAGTACTTC.

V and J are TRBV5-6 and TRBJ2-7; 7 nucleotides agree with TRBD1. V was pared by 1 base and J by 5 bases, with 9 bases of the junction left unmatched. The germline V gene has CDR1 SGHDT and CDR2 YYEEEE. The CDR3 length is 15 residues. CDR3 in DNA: TGTGCCAGCAGCTTGATTGTCCAGGGGGTAAACGAGCAGTACTTC. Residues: CASSLIVQGVNEQYF.

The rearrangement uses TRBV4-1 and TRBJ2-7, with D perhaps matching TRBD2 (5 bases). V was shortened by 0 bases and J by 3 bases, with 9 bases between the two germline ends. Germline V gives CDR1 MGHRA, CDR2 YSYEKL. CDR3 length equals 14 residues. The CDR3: CASSQEEVFYEQYF. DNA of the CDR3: TGCGCCAGCAGCCAAGAGGAGGTTTTCTACGAGCAGTACTTC.

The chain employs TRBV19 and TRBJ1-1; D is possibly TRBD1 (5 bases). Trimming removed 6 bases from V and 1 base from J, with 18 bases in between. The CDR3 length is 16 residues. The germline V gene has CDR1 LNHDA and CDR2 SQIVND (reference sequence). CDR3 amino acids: CASSDPLGGKNTEAFF. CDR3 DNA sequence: TGTGCCAGTAGCGACCCCCTGGGGGGAAAGAACACTGAAGCTTTCTTT.

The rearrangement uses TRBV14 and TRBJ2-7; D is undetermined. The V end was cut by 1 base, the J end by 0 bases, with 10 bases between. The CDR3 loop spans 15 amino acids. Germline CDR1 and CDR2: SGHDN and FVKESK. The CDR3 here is CASSQGFGHSYEQYF. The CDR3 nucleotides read TGTGCCAGCAGCCAAGGCTTCGGGCACTCCTACGAGCAGTACTTC.

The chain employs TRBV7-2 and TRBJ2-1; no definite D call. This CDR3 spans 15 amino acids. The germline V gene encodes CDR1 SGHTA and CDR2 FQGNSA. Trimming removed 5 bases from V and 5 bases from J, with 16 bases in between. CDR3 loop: CASSPPIGPNNEQFF. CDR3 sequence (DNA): TGTGCCAGCAGCCCCCCTATCGGGCCCAACAATGAGCAGTTCTTC. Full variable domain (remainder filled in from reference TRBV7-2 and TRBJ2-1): GAGVSQSPSNKVTEKGKDVELRCDPISGHTALYWYRQSLGQGLEFLIYFQGNSAPDKSGLPSDRFSAERTGGSVSTLTIQRTQQEDSAVYLCASSPPIGPNNEQFFGPGTRLTVL.

CDR3 amino acids: CAWSNSRGASGRDTQYF. CDR3 DNA: TGTGCCTGGAGTAATTCGAGGGGGGCTAGCGGGAGGGATACGCAGTATTTT. V and J are TRBV30 and TRBJ2-3; TRBD2 matches 11 bases. This CDR3 spans 17 amino acids. The germline V gene has CDR1 GTSNPN and CDR2 SVGIG (reference sequence). J was trimmed by 6 bases and V by 2 bases; bases with no gene match: 13. Supplemented by reference TRBV30 and TRBJ2-3, the full variable domain reads SQTIHQWPATLVQPVGSPLSLECTVEGTSNPNLYWYRQAAGRGLQLLFYSVGIGQISSEVPQNLSASRPQDRQFILSSKKLLLSDSGFYLCAWSNSRGASGRDTQYFGPGTRLTVL.

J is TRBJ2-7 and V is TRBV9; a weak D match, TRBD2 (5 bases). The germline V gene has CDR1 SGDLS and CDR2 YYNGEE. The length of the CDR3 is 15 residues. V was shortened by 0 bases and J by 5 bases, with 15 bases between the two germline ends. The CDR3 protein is CASSVDGLLANEQYF. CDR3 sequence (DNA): TGTGCCAGCAGCGTAGATGGACTCCTGGCCAACGAGCAGTACTTC.

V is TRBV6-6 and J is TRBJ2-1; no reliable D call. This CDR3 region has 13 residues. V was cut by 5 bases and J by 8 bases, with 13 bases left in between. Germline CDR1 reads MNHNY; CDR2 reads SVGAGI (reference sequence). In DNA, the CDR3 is TGTGCCAGCAGTGCCCCCCTGGTGGATGAGCAGTTCTTC. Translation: CASSAPLVDEQFF.

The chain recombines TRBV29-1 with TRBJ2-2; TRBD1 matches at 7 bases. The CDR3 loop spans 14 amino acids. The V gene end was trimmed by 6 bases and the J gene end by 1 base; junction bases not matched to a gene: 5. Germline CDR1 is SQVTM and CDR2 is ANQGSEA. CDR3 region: CSVGRTGNTGELFF. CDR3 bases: TGCAGCGTCGGCCGGACAGGGAACACCGGGGAGCTGTTTTTT.

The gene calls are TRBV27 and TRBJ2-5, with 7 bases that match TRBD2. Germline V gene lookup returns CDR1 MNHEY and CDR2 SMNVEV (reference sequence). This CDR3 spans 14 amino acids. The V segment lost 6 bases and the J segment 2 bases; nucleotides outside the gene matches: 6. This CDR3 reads CASSLLGGQETQYF. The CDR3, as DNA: TGTGCCAGCAGCCTACTGGGGGGGCAAGAGACCCAGTACTTC.

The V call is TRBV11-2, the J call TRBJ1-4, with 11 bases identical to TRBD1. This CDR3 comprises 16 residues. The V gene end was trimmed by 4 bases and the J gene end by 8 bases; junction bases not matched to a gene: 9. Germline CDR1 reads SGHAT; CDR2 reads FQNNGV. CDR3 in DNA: TGTGCCAGCAGCTACTGGACAGGGGGCGCGGTGGAAAAACTGTTTTTT. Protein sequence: CASSYWTGGAVEKLFF.

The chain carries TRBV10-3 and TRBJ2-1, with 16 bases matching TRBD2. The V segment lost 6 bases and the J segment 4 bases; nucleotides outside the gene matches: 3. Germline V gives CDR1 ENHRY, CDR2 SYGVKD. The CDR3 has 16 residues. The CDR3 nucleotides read TGTGCCATCAGAGGGACTAGCGGGAGGGTTTACAATGAGCAGTTCTTC. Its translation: CAIRGTSGRVYNEQFF.

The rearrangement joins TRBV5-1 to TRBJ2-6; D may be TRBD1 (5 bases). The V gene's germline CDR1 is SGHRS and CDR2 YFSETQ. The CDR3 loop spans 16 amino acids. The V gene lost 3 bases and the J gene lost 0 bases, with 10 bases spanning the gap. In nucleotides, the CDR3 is TGCGCCAGCAGCTACCGAAGGGGCTCTGGGGCCAACGTCCTGACTTTC. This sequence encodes CASSYRRGSGANVLTF.

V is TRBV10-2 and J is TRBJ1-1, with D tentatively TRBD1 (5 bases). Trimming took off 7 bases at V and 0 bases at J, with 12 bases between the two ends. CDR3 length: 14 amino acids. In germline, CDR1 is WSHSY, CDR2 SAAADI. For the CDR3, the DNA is TGCGCCAGCACCACGAGGGGAATGAACACTGAAGCTTTCTTT. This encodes CASTTRGMNTEAFF.

The CDR3 reads CASKEEGEIYEQYF. The CDR3 DNA follows: TGTGCCAGCAAAGAGGAAGGGGAGATCTACGAGCAGTACTTC. The rearrangement uses TRBV2 and TRBJ2-7; D may be TRBD1 or TRBD2 (5 bases each). This CDR3 is 14 amino acids long. Germline loops: CDR1 SNHLY, CDR2 FYNNEI. The V end lost 7 bases, the J end lost 3 bases, and 16 bases lay between the germline ends. Filled out from reference TRBV2 and TRBJ2-7, the complete variable domain reads EPEVTQTPSHQVTQMGQEVILRCVPISNHLYFYWYRQILGQKVEFLVSFYNNEISEKSEIFDDQFSVERPDGSNFTLKIRSTKLEDSAMYFCASKEEGEIYEQYFGPGTRLTVT.

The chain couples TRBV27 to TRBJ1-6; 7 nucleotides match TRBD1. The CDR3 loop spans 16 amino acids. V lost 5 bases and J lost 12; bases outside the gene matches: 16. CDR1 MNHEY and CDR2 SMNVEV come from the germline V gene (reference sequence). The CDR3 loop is CASSLLTGVGIEPLHF. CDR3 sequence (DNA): TGTGCCAGCAGTCTTCTCACAGGGGTTGGTATTGAACCCCTCCACTTT.

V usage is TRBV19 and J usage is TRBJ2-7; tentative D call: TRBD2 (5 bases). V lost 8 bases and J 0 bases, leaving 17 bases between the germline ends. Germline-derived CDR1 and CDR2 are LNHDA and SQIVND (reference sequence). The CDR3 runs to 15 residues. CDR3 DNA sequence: TGTGCCAGTCGCCCGACGACGGGAAACTCCTACGAGCAGTACTTC. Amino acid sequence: CASRPTTGNSYEQYF.

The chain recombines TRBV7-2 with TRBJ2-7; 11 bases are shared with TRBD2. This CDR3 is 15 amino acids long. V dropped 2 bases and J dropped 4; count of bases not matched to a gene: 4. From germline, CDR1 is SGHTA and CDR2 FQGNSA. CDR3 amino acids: CASSLTSGSEYEQYF. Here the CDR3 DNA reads TGTGCCAGCAGCTTAACTAGCGGGAGTGAATACGAGCAGTACTTC.

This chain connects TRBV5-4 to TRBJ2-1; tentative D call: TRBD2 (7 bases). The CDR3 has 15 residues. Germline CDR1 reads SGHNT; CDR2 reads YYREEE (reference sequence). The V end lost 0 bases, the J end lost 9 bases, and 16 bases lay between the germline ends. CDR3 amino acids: CASSLEEGRGAEQFF. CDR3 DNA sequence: TGTGCCAGCAGCTTGGAAGAGGGGAGGGGGGCTGAGCAGTTCTTC.

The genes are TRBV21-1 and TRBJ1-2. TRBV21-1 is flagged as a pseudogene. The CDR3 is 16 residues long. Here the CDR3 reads CASSKRTWDLTYGYTF. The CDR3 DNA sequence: TGTGCCAGCAGCAAAAGAACTTGGGACCTAACCTACGGCTACACCTTC.